A single T cell receptor (beta chain) is shown here with its context. Antigen unknown. The data originate from a study of blood T cells in healthy people across ages. Study conclusions and caveats: With age, beta diversity per million T cells declined roughly linearly, significantly by 40. Samples with more naive T cells showed higher observed beta diversity. CMV status of donors was unknown, possibly confounding expanded clonotype changes.

A second PCR of roughly 7 to 11 cycles used a sample-barcoded 5' primer and a J-beta primer mix. Every single cDNA molecule received a tag from a template-switch adaptor with 12 random nucleotides. In TCRdb, the 5' RACE reads were re-called with MiXCR into one record per CDR3 protein. Here the sample spans about 1.8 million distinct CDR3 sequences, about 50% being singletons. The CDR3 is 12 residues long. Germline lookup yields CDR1 SQVTM and CDR2 ANQGSEA. The V end lost 5 bases, the J end lost 5 bases, and 12 bases lay between the germline ends. This receptor was taken from a woman aged 40 to 50 in good health. The material sequenced was blood. The J gene is TRBJ2-5, the V gene TRBV29-1; D is undetermined. CDR3 DNA: TGCAGCGTTTCTCTCCCAGCTGAGACCCAGTACTTC. It specifies CSVSLPAETQYF.